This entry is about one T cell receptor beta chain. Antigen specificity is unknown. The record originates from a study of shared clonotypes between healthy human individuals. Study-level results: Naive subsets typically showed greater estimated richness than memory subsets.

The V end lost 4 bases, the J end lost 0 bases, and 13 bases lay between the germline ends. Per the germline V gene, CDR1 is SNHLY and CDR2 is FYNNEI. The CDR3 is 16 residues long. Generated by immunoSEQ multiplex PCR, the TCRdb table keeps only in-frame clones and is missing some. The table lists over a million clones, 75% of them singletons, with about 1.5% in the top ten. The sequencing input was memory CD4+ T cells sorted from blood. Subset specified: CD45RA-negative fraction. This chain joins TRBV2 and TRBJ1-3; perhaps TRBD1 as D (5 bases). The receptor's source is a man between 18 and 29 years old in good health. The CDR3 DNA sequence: TGTGCCAGCAGTGTGCAGGGACCGAGCTCTGGAAACACCATATATTTT. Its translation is CASSVQGPSSGNTIYF. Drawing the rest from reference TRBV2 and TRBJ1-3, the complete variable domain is EPEVTQTPSHQVTQMGQEVILRCVPISNHLYFYWYRQILGQKVEFLVSFYNNEISEKSEIFDDQFSVERPDGSNFTLKIRSTKLEDSAMYFCASSVQGPSSGNTIYFGEGSWLTVV.